This TCR beta chain was retrieved from a study of blood T cell repertoires in COVID-19. The repertoire was sequenced with immunoSEQ multiplex PCR; TCRdb's copy has only in-frame clones and lacks some. The data contain some 260,000 clones, approximately 79% of them singletons. The source material was peripheral blood. The clonotype was recovered from a woman between 35 and 50 years old with active or convalescent COVID-19.

The CDR3 loop reads CAWSVRLAGLYEQYF. CDR3 DNA: TGTGCCTGGAGTGTACGATTAGCGGGGCTTTACGAGCAGTACTTC. The chain has TRBV30 and TRBJ2-7; TRBD2 matches 8 bases. Germline V lookup: CDR1 GTSNPN, CDR2 SVGIG (reference sequence). After removal of 0 bases from V and 4 bases from J, the junction contained 8 bases not matched to a gene. The CDR3 runs 15 residues.